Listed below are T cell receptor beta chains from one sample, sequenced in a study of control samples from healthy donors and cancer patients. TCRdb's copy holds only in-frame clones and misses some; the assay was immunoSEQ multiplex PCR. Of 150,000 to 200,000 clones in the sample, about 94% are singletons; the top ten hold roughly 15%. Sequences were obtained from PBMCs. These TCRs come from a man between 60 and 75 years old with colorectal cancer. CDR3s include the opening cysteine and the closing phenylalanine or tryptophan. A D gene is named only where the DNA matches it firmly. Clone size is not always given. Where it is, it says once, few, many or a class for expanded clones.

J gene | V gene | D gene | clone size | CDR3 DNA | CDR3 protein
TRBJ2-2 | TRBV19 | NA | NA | TGTGCCAGTGGATGGGGTACCGGGGAGCTGTTTTTT | CASGWGTGELFF
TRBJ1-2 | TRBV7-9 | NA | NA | TGTGCCAGCAGCTCCCCCTTGGGTCAGCCACTCCATGGCTACACCTTC | CASSSPLGQPLHGYTF
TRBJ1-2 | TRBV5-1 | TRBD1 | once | TGCGCCAGCAGCTCACAGACAGGGGGCGCATACTATGGCTACACCTTC | CASSSQTGGAYYGYTF
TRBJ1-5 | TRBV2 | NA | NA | TGTGCCAGCAGCGAGACACGGGGCTGGCCCCAGCATTTT | CASSETRGWPQHF
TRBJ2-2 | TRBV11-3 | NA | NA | TGTGCCAGCAGCTTAGAGAGGGCCGGGGAGCTGTTTTTT | CASSLERAGELFF
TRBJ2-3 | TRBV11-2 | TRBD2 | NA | TGTGCCAGCTCCCTACGCGCGGGGGGCACAGATACGCAGTATTTT | CASSLRAGGTDTQYF
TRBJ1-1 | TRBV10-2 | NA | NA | TGCGCCGGGAGCGACAGTGCTTGGAACACTGAAGCTTTCTTT | CAGSDSAWNTEAFF
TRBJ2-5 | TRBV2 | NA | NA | TGTGCCAGCAGGGGACCGGGGACCCAGTACTTC | CASRGPGTQYF
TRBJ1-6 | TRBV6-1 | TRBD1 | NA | TGTGCCAGCAGTGAACTGTATGGACAGGGAGTTAATTCACCCCTCCACTTT | CASSELYGQGVNSPLHF
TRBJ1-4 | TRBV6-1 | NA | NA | TGTGCCAGCAGTGAAGCTTCGGGGGGGAATGAAAAACTGTTTTTT | CASSEASGGNEKLFF
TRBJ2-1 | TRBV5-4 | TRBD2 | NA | TGTGCCAGCAGGGGACTACCTGACTACAATGAGCAGTTCTTC | CASRGLPDYNEQFF
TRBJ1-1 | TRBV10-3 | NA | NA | TGTGCCATCAGCGGTACGGGACACGCGAACACTGAAGCTTTCTTT | CAISGTGHANTEAFF
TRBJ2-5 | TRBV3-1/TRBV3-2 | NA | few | TGTGCCAGCAGTCCGGACTGGTCCCGGGGGACCCAGTACTTC | CASSPDWSRGTQYF
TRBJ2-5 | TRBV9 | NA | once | TGTGCCAGCAGCGTAGGATTAGGAGAGGGGCAAGAGACCCAGTACTTC | CASSVGLGEGQETQYF
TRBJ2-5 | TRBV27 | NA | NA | TGTGCCAGCAGTTTATTGGGGGAACAAGAGACCCAGTACTTC | CASSLLGEQETQYF
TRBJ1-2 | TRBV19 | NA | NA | TGTGCCAGTAGCCCCCCCGGGACCTATGGCTACACCTTC | CASSPPGTYGYTF
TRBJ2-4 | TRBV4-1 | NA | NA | TGCGCCAGCAGCCAAGCTCCAGCCTTAGCCAAAAACATTCAGTACTTC | CASSQAPALAKNIQYF
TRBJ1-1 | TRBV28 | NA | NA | TGTGCCAGCAGTTTACCCCTTGGAGGGGCCATGAACACTGAAGCTTTCTTT | CASSLPLGGAMNTEAFF
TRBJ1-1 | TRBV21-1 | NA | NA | TGTGCCAGCAGCAAATTTACGGACCACGGCACTGAAGCTTTCTTT | CASSKFTDHGTEAFF
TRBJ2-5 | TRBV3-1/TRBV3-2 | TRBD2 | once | TGTGCCAGCAGCCAAGAGGCAAGCGGGGGGGCCCGGTACCAAGAGACCCAGTACTTC | CASSQEASGGARYQETQYF
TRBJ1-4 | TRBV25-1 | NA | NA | TGTGCCAGCAGTGTATTCCTGGGCGAAAAACTGTTTTTT | CASSVFLGEKLFF
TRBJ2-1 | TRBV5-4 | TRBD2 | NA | TGTGCCAGCAGCTTGGGTGGACTAGCGAACAATGAGCAGTTCTTC | CASSLGGLANNEQFF
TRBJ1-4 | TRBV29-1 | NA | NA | TGCAGCGTTTGGAGGGGTGAAAAACTGTTTTTT | CSVWRGEKLFF
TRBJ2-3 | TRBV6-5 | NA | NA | TGTGCCAGCAGTTACGTGGCAGGCCTCACAGATACGCAGTATTTT | CASSYVAGLTDTQYF
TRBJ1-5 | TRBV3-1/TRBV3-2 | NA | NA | TGTGCCAGCAGCCAAGTGGGAAGGGACCAGCCCCAGCATTTT | CASSQVGRDQPQHF
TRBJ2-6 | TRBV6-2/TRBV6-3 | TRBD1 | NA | TGTGCCAGCAGTTTCCGACAGGGGGCCGCTGGGGCCAACGTCCTGACTTTC | CASSFRQGAAGANVLTF
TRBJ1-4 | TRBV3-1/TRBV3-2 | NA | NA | TGTGCCAGCAGCCAAGAGCCGGGTGCAACTAATGAAAAACTGTTTTTT | CASSQEPGATNEKLFF
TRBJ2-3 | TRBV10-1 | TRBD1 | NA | TGCGCCAGCAGTGAGTTACAGGGGACGAGTACGCAGTATTTT | CASSELQGTSTQYF
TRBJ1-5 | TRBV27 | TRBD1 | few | TGTGCCAGCAGTTCCCAGGGGGCAGGTCAGCCCCAGCATTTT | CASSSQGAGQPQHF
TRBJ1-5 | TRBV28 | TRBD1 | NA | TGTGCCAGCAGCTCCGGGACAGGGAGAGGTCAGCCCCAGCATTTT | CASSSGTGRGQPQHF
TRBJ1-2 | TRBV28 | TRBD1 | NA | TGTGCCAGCAGGCTGGGACAGGGCTACGGCTACACCTTC | CASRLGQGYGYTF
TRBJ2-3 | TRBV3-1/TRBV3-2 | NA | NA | TGTGCCAGCAGCCAAGATCGAATGGGGGGCTTAGGAGATACGCAGTATTTT | CASSQDRMGGLGDTQYF
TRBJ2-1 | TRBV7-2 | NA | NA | TGTGCCAGCAGCCCAGAGGTGGGGGCATACAATGAGCAGTTCTTC | CASSPEVGAYNEQFF
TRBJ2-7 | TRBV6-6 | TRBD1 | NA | TGTGCCAGCAGTTATAGGGACAGGCCCTACGAGCAGTACTTC | CASSYRDRPYEQYF
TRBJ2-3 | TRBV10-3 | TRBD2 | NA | TGTGCCATCAGTGCTAGACTAGCGGGGGGGCAGGCAGATACGCAGTATTTT | CAISARLAGGQADTQYF
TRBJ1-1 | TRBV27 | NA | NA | TGTGCCAGCAGCCGACCCGAGGGGAATGAAGCTTTCTTT | CASSRPEGNEAFF
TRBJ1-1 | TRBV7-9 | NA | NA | TGTGCCAGCAGCCCCATTGGAAGGAAGAACACTGAAGCTTTCTTT | CASSPIGRKNTEAFF
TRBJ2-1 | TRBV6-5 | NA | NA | TGTGCCAGCAGTCGACTATACTCCTACAATGAGCAGTTCTTC | CASSRLYSYNEQFF
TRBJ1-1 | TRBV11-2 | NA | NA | TGTGCCAGCAGCCCCCATTCGGGTACTGAAGCTTTCTTT | CASSPHSGTEAFF
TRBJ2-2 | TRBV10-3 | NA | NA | TGTGCCATCAGTGAGTCGACGGCAGCAGGATACACCGGGGAGCTGTTTTTT | CAISESTAAGYTGELFF
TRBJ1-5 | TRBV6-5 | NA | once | TGTGCCAGCAGTTTGACAGAGTATAGCAATCAGCCCCAGCATTTT | CASSLTEYSNQPQHF
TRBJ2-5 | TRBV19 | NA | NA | TGTGCCAGTCACCCGGGGACGGTGGGGTCAGAGACCCAGTACTTC | CASHPGTVGSETQYF
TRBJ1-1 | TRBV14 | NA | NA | TGTGCCAGCAGCCAAGATCGCGGGGCTGTAGGTTTCTTT | CASSQDRGAVGFF
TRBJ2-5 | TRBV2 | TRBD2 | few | TGTGCCAGCAGCCCCCGGGGTTCCGGGACTAGCGGGGGCGGAAGGGAGACCCAGTACTTC | CASSPRGSGTSGGGRETQYF
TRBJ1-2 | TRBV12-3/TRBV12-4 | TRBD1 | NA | TGTGCCAGCAGCCCTGACAGGGGCTATGGCTACACCTTC | CASSPDRGYGYTF
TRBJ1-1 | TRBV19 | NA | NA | TGTGCCAGTACCGAGACATTGAACACTGAAGCTTTCTTT | CASTETLNTEAFF
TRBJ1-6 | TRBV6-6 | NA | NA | TGTGCCAGCAGTTACGAGGGGCAGGCATTGACTTCACCCCTCCACTTT | CASSYEGQALTSPLHF
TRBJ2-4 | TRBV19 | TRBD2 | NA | TGTGCCAGTAGTATAGAGACGGTAGCGGGCAAAAACATTCAGTACTTC | CASSIETVAGKNIQYF
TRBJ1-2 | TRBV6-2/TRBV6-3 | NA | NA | TGTGCCAGCAGTTACCCAGCGATATATTATGGCTACACCTTC | CASSYPAIYYGYTF